These 9 T cell receptor beta chains share one sample of origin, sequenced in a study of T cell responses to AZD1222 COVID-19 vaccine. Here immunoSEQ multiplex PCR was the method, and the copy in TCRdb shows in-frame clones only, minus some. Of about 200,000 clones listed, over 80% are singletons. Sequences were derived from peripheral blood, sampled on day 0 of AZD1222 vaccination. The source is an adult in good health.

The V gene is TRBV3-1 (or the pseudogene TRBV3-2), the J gene TRBJ1-5, with 11 bases lining up with TRBD1. V shed 5 bases, J shed 6 bases, and the junction held 9 bases outside the gene matches. The CDR3 consists of 16 residues. The germline V gene has CDR1 LGHDT and CDR2 YNNKEL (reference sequence). This chain's CDR3 is CASSTAGTGGSQPQHF. The CDR3 DNA follows: TGTGCCAGCAGCACAGCGGGGACAGGGGGATCTCAGCCCCAGCATTTT.

The table lists this clone with a count of one. CDR3 in amino acids: CASSPTPQTVAKNIQYF. The CDR3 coding sequence is TGTGCCAGTAGTCCGACACCCCAGACAGTAGCCAAAAACATTCAGTACTTC. The chain links TRBV19 to TRBJ2-4; D may be TRBD1 (5 bases). CDR3 size: 17 residues. Germline CDR1 is LNHDA and CDR2 is SQIVND (reference sequence). Trimming removed 5 bases from V and 0 bases from J, with 17 bases in between.

The V gene is TRBV5-6, the J gene TRBJ2-6; D remains ambiguous. Trimming took 2 bases from V and 0 from J, leaving 9 bases between them. This CDR3 contains 16 residues. Looked up from germline, CDR1 is SGHDT and CDR2 is YYEEEE. This chain's CDR3 is CASSLGLLSGANVLTF. CDR3 coding DNA: TGTGCCAGCAGCTTAGGCCTCCTCTCTGGGGCCAACGTCCTGACTTTC.

This sequence joins TRBV6-5 and TRBJ1-2; a possible D gene is TRBD1 (6 bases). CDR3 length: 11 amino acids. Between the trimmed V and J ends, which lost 7 bases and 9 bases, there was a span of 12 bases. Per the germline V gene, CDR1 is MNHEY and CDR2 is SVGAGI. The CDR3 DNA is TGTGCCAGCACCAGGGGACCTAGCTACACCTTC. Translating it yields CASTRGPSYTF.

The chain employs TRBV6-5 and TRBJ1-2; no clear D gene. CDR3 size: 13 residues. The germline V and J ends were trimmed by 2 bases and 4 bases, with 8 bases remaining between them. CDR1 and CDR2 (germline): MNHEY, SVGAGI. The CDR3: CASSYDGPYGYTF. The CDR3 nucleotides are TGTGCCAGCAGTTACGACGGACCCTATGGCTACACCTTC.

The J gene is TRBJ1-1, the V gene TRBV6-5, with D possibly being TRBD1 (6 bases). Germline CDR1 is MNHEY and CDR2 is SVGAGI. The CDR3 totals 13 residues. Trimming stripped 3 bases from V and 3 bases from J, with 8 bases between. The CDR3 bases are TGTGCCAGCAGTTATGGACAGTACACTGAAGCTTTCTTT. Translated, it gives CASSYGQYTEAFF.

This clone was counted between two and nine times. The chain is built from TRBV5-1 and TRBJ1-3; D gene uncertain. Germline loops: CDR1 SGHRS, CDR2 YFSETQ. Trimming stripped 5 bases from V and 3 bases from J, with 6 bases between. The CDR3 spans 12 residues. CDR3 DNA sequence: TGCGCCAGCAGGGAGGATGGAAACACCATATATTTT. It translates to CASREDGNTIYF.

The chain is built from TRBV19 and TRBJ1-1; no clear D. V was shortened by 2 bases and J by 5 bases, with 12 bases between the two germline ends. The CDR3 has 14 amino acids. From germline, CDR1 is LNHDA and CDR2 SQIVND (reference sequence). In DNA form, the CDR3 reads TGTGCCAGTAGTATACCGGGCGCCGGGACTGAAGCTTTCTTT. It translates to CASSIPGAGTEAFF.

The chain couples TRBV12-3 or TRBV12-4 to TRBJ1-6; no reliable D call. Trimming stripped 6 bases from V and 13 bases from J, with 4 bases between. This CDR3 spans 9 amino acids. The CDR3 is CASSPPLHF. For the CDR3, the DNA is TGTGCCAGCAGCCCGCCCCTCCACTTT.